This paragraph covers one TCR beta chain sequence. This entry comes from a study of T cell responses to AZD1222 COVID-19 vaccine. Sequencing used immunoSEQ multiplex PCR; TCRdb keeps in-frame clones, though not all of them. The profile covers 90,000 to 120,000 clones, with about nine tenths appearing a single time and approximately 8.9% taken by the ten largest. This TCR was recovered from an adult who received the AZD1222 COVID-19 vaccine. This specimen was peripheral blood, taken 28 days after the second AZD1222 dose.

CDR3 in DNA: TGTGCCAGCAAGGGACAGGAGAACTACGAGCAGTACTTC. This translates into CASKGQENYEQYF. The chain employs TRBV2 and TRBJ2-7; the match to TRBD1 covers 8 bases. The CDR3 has 13 residues. The germline V gene encodes CDR1 SNHLY and CDR2 FYNNEI. V gave up 7 bases and J gave up 3 bases; unmatched junction bases: 5.